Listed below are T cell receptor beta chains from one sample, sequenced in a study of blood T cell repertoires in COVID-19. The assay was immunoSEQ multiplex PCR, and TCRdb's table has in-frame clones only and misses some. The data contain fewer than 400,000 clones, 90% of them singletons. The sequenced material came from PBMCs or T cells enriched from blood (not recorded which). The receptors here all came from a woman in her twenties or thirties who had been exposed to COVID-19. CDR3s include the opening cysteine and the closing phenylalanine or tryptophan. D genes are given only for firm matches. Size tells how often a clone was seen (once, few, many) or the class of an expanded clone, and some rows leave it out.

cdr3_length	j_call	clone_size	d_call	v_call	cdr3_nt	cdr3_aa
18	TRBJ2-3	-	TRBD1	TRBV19	TGTGCCAGTAGTGCAGCCGGGACAGGGGGCGGTTGGCCAGATACGCAGTATTTT	CASSAAGTGGGWPDTQYF
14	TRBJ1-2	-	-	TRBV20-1	TGCAGTGCTAGTATCAATTCAGGGAAGCGCGGCTACACCTTC	CSASINSGKRGYTF
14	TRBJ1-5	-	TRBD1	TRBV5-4	TGTGCCAGCAGGGATGGGACAGGCAATCAGCCCCAGCATTTT	CASRDGTGNQPQHF
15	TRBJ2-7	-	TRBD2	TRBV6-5	TGTGCCAGCATCCCACCGGGACTATTTTCCTACGAGCAGTACTTC	CASIPPGLFSYEQYF
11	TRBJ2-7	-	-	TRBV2	TGTGCCAGCGTAGAGAACTACGAGCAGTACTTC	CASVENYEQYF
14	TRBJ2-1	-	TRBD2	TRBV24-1	TGTGCCACCAGTCGGGGGGGGACCTACAATGAGCAGTTCTTC	CATSRGGTYNEQFF
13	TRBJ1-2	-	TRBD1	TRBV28	TGTGCCAGCAGTTTTTACAGGGGCTATGGCTACACCTTC	CASSFYRGYGYTF
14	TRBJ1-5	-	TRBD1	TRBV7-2	TGTGCCAGCAGCCGGACAGGGGCTAATCAGCCCCAGCATTTT	CASSRTGANQPQHF
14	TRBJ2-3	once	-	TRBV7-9	TGTGCCAGCAGCTATGGGCCCCATGGGGATACGCAGTATTTT	CASSYGPHGDTQYF
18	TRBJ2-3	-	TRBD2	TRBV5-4	TGTGCCAGCAGCTTGGAACTAGCGGGGGGGCTGAAGATTAATACGCAGTATTTT	CASSLELAGGLKINTQYF
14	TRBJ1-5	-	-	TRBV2	TGTGCCAGCAGTGAAAACCACAGCCATCAGCCCCAGCATTTT	CASSENHSHQPQHF
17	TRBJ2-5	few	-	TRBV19	TGTGCCAGTAGTTCTGGGCTCTTCCGGGGAGGAGGGGAGACCCAGTACTTC	CASSSGLFRGGGETQYF
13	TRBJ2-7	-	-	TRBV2	TGTGCCAGCAGTGAACAACAGGGCTACGAGCAGTACTTC	CASSEQQGYEQYF
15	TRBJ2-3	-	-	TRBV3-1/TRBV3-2	TGTGCCAGCAGCCTCGGGACTTGGCGAATAGATACGCAGTATTTT	CASSLGTWRIDTQYF
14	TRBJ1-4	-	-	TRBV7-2	TGTGCCAGCTCATGGACAGTTAATAATGAAAAACTGTTTTTT	CASSWTVNNEKLFF
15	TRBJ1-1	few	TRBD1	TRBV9	TGTGCCAGCAGCGCAGAACAGGGGGCTAGAACTGAAGCTTTCTTT	CASSAEQGARTEAFF
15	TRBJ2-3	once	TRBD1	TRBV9	TGTGCCAGCAGCGCCCGGGACAGGGTATCAGATACGCAGTATTTT	CASSARDRVSDTQYF
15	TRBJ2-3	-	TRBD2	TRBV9	TGTGCCAGCAGCGCCGGGACTAGCTTTACAGATACGCAGTATTTT	CASSAGTSFTDTQYF
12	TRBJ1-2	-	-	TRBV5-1	TGCGCCAGCAGCCTACAGGAGAATGGCTACACCTTC	CASSLQENGYTF
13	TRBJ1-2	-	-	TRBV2	TGTGCCAGCAGTGAAAAACACGACTATGGCTACACCTTC	CASSEKHDYGYTF
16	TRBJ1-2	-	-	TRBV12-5	TGTGCTAGTGGTTTCCCGGAGAGACGCAGACTTGGTGGCTACACCTTC	CASGFPERRRLGGYTF
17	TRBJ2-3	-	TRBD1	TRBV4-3	TGCGCCAGCAGCCAAGTTCCCTCGGGACAGGGGGTAGATACGCAGTATTTT	CASSQVPSGQGVDTQYF
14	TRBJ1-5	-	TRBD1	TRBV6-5	TGTGCCAGCAGTTACTCACAGGGGGGTCAGCCCCAGCATTTT	CASSYSQGGQPQHF
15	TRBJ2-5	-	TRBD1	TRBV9	TGTGCCAGCAGCGTAGCTGGGACAGGGGAAGAGACCCAGTACTTC	CASSVAGTGEETQYF